This T cell receptor (beta chain) came from a study of T-cell reconstitution after alpha-beta-depleted transplantation in children. Per the germline V gene, CDR1 is MNHEY and CDR2 is SVGAGI. Unmatched junction bases numbered 3, after V lost 0 bases and J lost 0 bases. This CDR3 has 18 residues. A few counts support this clonotype. This sample's TCRbeta library carried unique molecular identifier barcodes. TCRdb analysed the PCR reads with MiXCR anew, one entry per CDR3 protein. The sample includes just under 550,000 distinct CDR3 sequences, around 17% of them seen just once. Here the sequenced sample was PBMCs from the stem cell graft donor, taken from the stem cell graft. This rearrangement joins TRBV6-5 to TRBJ2-2; 11 nucleotides match TRBD1. The sequence was collected from a human donor who donated a stem cell graft to a child with acute lymphoblastic leukemia. CDR3 region: CASSYSRDRGANTGELFF. The CDR3 DNA follows: TGTGCCAGCAGTTACTCGAGGGACAGGGGGGCGAACACCGGGGAGCTGTTTTTT.